This T cell receptor beta chain was sequenced in a study of cytomegalovirus exposure and HLA in healthy donors. The V and J ends lost 2 bases and 0 bases, in that order; junction bases with no gene match: 1. The CDR3 consists of 15 residues. Looked up from germline, CDR1 is KGHSH and CDR2 is LQKENI. This PCR relied on a set of 60 Vbeta primers and 13 Jbeta primers. The method was immunoSEQ multiplex PCR; TCRdb's version includes in-frame clones alone and lacks a portion of them. The data hold 100,000 to 150,000 clones, with 83% observed a single time. The TCR sequence derives from a woman between 35 and 50 years old in good health and CMV-seropositive. The chain joins TRBV18 to TRBJ2-7; 10 bases line up with TRBD2. Input material: PBMCs. CDR3 loop: CASSPASGSSYEQYF. The CDR3 DNA follows: TGTGCCAGCTCACCAGCTAGCGGGAGCTCCTACGAGCAGTACTTC.